A single sample gave rise to the 8 T cell receptor beta chains below, sequenced in a study of molecular identifiers for immune sequencing clone quantification. TCRdb re-called the PCR reads with MiXCR, one entry per CDR3 protein. Here the sample spans over 600,000 distinct CDR3 sequences, less than 20% being singletons. Sequenced material: naive CD8+ T cells from blood, with Jurkat cell RNA spiked in. Specified subset: FACS-sorted CD8+CD4-CCR7+CD45RA+ naive T cells. The origin of the receptors is a human donor in good health. Some libraries in this study had Jurkat cell RNA spiked in.

In this sample, this clonotype turned up many times. This chain joins TRBV14 and TRBJ2-3, with unresolved D. The CDR3 sequence is 15 residues long. Germline CDR1 and CDR2: SGHDN and FVKESK. V lost 1 base and J 1 base, leaving 9 bases between the germline ends. This CDR3 reads CASSQGLGGTDTQYF. CDR3 bases: TGTGCCAGCAGCCAAGGACTGGGCGGCACAGATACGCAGTATTTT.

This clonotype was seen at least ten times. The V gene is TRBV6-5, the J gene TRBJ2-1, with TRBD1 matching 8 bases. V was pared by 0 bases and J by 8 bases, with 9 bases of the junction left unmatched. This CDR3 spans 16 amino acids. Germline lookup yields CDR1 MNHEY and CDR2 SVGAGI. The CDR3 sequence: CASSYSYAGGNYEQFF. CDR3 in DNA: TGTGCCAGCAGTTACTCTTATGCAGGGGGCAATTATGAGCAGTTCTTC.

This clonotype was seen ten or more times. The rearrangement links TRBV20-1 to TRBJ2-3, with 16 bases identical to TRBD2. CDR1 DFQATT and CDR2 SNEGSKA come from the germline V gene (reference sequence). The V and J ends lost 1 base and 4 bases, in that order; junction bases with no gene match: 11. The CDR3 length is 19 residues. CDR3: CSARGLGTSGGAVADTQYF. CDR3 DNA: TGCAGTGCTAGAGGTCTCGGGACTAGCGGGGGGGCGGTGGCAGATACGCAGTATTTT.

Ten or more counts support this clonotype. The chain joins TRBV28 to TRBJ1-5, with D unclear. Germline CDR1 MDHEN, CDR2 SYDVKM. Trimming pared 5 bases from V and 0 bases from J, leaving 11 bases between. The CDR3 has 15 amino acids. The CDR3 here is CASSPTVHSNQPQHF. CDR3 DNA: TGTGCCAGCAGTCCGACGGTCCATAGCAATCAGCCCCAGCATTTT.

The chain is built from TRBV19 and TRBJ2-1; 7 bases map to TRBD1. Germline V gives CDR1 LNHDA, CDR2 SQIVND (reference sequence). This CDR3 has 15 residues. V lost 1 base, J lost 6 bases, and 6 bases stayed unmatched. The CDR3 nucleotides are TGTGCCAGTAGTATAGGGTACAGGGGCATCAATGAGCAGTTCTTC. Its protein product is CASSIGYRGINEQFF. Full variable domain (outside the CDR3, taken from reference TRBV19 and TRBJ2-1): DGGITQSPKYLFRKEGQNVTLSCEQNLNHDAMYWYRQDPGQGLRLIYYSQIVNDFQKGDIAEGYSVSREKKESFPLTVTSAQKNPTAFYLCASSIGYRGINEQFFGPGTRLTVL.

The chain links TRBV7-8 to TRBJ1-1; no firm D call. The V and J ends lost 5 bases and 3 bases respectively, with 16 bases between them. CDR1 and CDR2 from the germline V gene are SGHVS and FQNEAQ. The CDR3 loop spans 15 amino acids. The CDR3 DNA is TGTGCCAGCAGCCCAACGGCGGGGTTAGACACTGAAGCTTTCTTT. It translates to CASSPTAGLDTEAFF.

This chain connects TRBV27 to TRBJ1-5, with D perhaps matching TRBD1 (5 bases). Trimming shortened V by 3 bases and J by 1 base, and 7 bases separated the two germline ends. Germline V gene sequence: CDR1 MNHEY, CDR2 SMNVEV (reference sequence). This CDR3 is 14 amino acids long. CDR3 DNA sequence: TGTGCCAGCAGTTTGGGGACGAGCAATCAGCCCCAGCATTTT. This encodes CASSLGTSNQPQHF.

A few counts support this clonotype. The gene calls are TRBV4-1 and TRBJ2-1, with D uncertain. This CDR3 is built from 14 residues. The V end was cut by 4 bases, the J end by 4 bases, with 11 bases between. The germline V gene encodes CDR1 MGHRA and CDR2 YSYEKL. The CDR3 nucleotides are TGCGCCAGCAGCCCCCCCCCTTCTTACAATGAGCAGTTCTTC. Translation gives CASSPPPSYNEQFF.